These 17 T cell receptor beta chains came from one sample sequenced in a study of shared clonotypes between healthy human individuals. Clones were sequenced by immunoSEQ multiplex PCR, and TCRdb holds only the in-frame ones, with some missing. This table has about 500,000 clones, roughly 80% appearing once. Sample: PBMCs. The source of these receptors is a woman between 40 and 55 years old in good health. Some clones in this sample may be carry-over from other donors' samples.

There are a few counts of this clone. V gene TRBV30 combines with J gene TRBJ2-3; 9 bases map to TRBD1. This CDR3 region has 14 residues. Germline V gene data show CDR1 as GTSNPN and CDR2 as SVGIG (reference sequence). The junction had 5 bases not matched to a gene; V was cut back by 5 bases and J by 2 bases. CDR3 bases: TGTGCCTGGGAGGGGGACAGGGCCACAGATACGCAGTATTTT. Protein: CAWEGDRATDTQYF.

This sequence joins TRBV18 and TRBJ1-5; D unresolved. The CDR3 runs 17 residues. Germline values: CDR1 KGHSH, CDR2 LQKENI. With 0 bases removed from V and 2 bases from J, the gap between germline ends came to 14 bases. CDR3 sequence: CASSPPGGEVGNQPQHF. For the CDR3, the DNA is TGTGCCAGCTCACCACCGGGCGGAGAGGTAGGCAATCAGCCCCAGCATTTT.

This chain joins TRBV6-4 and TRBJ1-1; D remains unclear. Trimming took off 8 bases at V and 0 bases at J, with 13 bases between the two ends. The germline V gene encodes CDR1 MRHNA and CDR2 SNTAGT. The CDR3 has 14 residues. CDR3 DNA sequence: TGTGCCAGCTCACCTTCGGGCATGAACACTGAAGCTTTCTTT. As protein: CASSPSGMNTEAFF.

CDR3 region: CASSPLSLAATDTQYF. The CDR3 DNA reads as TGTGCCAGCTCACCACTTTCGCTAGCGGCTACAGATACGCAGTATTTT. This chain links TRBV18 with TRBJ2-3; 7 nucleotides line up with TRBD2. CDR1 is KGHSH, CDR2 LQKENI, per germline. Unmatched junction bases numbered 7, after V lost 1 base and J lost 3 bases. The CDR3 spans 16 residues.

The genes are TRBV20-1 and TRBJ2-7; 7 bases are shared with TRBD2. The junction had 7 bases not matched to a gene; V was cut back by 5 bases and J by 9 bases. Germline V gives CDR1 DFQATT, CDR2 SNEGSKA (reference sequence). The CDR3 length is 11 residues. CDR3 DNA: TGCAGTGCTTACCCGGGAGGTTTGCAGTACTTC. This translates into CSAYPGGLQYF.

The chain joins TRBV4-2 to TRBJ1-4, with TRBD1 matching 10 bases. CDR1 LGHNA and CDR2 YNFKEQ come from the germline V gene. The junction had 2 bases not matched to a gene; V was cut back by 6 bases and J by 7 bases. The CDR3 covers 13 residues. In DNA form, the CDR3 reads TGTGCCAGCAGGGGGACAGGGGCTGAAAAACTGTTTTTT. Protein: CASRGTGAEKLFF.

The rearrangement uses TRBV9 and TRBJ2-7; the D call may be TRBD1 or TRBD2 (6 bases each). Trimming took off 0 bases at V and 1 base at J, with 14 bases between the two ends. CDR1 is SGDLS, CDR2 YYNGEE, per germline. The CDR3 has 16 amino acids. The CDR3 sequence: CASSVGGGTSSYEQYF. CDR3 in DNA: TGTGCCAGCAGCGTAGGAGGCGGGACATCATCCTACGAGCAGTACTTC.

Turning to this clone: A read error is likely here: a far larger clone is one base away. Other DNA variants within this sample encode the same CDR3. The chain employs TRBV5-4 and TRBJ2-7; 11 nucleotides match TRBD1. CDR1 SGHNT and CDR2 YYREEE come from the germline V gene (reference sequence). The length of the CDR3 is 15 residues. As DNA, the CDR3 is TGTGCCAGCAGAAGTGGACAGGGGGCTACCTATGAGCAGTACTTC. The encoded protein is CASRSGQGATYEQYF. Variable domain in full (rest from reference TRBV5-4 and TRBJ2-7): ETGVTQSPTHLIKTRGQQVTLRCSSQSGHNTVSWYQQALGQGPQFIFQYYREEENGRGNFPPRFSGLQFPNYSSELNVNALELDDSALYLCASRSGQGATYEQYFGPGTRLTVT.

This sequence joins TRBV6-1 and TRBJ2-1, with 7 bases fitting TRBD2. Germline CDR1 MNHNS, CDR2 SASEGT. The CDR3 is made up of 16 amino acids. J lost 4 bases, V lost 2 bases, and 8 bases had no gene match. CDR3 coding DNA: TGTGCCAGCAGTGAACTTTCAGCGGGACCTTACAATGAGCAGTTCTTC. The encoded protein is CASSELSAGPYNEQFF.

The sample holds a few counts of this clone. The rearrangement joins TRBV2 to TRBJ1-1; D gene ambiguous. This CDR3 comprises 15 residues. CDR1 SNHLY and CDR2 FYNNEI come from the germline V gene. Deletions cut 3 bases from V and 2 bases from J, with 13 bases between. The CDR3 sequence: CASSDDRRKNTEAFF. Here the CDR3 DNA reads TGTGCCAGCAGTGATGATCGGCGGAAAAACACTGAAGCTTTCTTT.

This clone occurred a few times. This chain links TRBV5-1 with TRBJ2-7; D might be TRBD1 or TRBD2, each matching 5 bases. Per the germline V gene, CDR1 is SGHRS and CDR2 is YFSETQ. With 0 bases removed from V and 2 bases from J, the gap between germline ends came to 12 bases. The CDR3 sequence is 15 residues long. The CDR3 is CASSLAGAVTYEQYF. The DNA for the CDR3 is TGCGCCAGCAGCTTGGCCGGGGCAGTCACCTACGAGCAGTACTTC.

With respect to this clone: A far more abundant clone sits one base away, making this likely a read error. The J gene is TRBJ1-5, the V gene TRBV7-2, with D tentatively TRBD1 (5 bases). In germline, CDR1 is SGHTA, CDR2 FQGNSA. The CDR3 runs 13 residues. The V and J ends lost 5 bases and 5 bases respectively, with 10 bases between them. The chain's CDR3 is CASSTRGDQPQHF. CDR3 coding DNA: TGTGCCAGCAGCACAAGGGGTGATCAGCCCCAGCATTTT. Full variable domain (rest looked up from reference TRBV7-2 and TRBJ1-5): GAGVSQSPSNKVTEKGKDVELRCDPISGHTALYWYRQSLGQGLEFLIYFQGNSAPDKSGLPSDRFSAERTGGSVSTLTIQRTQQEDSAVYLCASSTRGDQPQHFGDGTRLSIL.

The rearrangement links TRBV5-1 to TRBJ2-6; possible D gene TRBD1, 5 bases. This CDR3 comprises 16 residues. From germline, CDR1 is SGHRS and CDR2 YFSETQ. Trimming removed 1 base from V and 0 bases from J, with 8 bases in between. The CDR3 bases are TGCGCCAGCAGCTTGTACAGGAGCTCTGGGGCCAACGTCCTGACTTTC. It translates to CASSLYRSSGANVLTF.

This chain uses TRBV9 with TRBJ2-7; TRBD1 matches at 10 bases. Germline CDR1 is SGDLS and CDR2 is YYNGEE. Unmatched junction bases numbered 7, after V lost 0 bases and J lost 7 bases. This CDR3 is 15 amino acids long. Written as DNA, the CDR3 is TGTGCCAGCAGCGTAGGACAGGGGGCTAAGCGAGAGCAGTACTTC. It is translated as CASSVGQGAKREQYF.

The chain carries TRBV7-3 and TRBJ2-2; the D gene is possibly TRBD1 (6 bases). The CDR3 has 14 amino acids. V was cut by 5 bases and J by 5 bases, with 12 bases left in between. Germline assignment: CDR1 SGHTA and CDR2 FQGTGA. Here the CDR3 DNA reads TGTGCCAGCAGCCCAGGGGCGAGTACCGGGGAGCTGTTTTTT. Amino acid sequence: CASSPGASTGELFF.

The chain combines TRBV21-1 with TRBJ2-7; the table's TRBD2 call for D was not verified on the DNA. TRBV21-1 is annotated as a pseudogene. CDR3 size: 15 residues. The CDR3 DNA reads TGTGCCAGCAGCGCACTCCTGGGCGGGTACTACGAGCAGTACTTC. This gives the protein CASSALLGGYYEQYF.

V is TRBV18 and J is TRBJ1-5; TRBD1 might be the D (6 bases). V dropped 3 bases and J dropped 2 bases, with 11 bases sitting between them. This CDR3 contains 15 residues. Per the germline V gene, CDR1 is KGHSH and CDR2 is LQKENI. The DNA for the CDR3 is TGTGCCAGCTCACCGGGGGGGCCGGGCAATCAGCCCCAGCATTTT. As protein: CASSPGGPGNQPQHF. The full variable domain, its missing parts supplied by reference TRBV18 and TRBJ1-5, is NAGVMQNPRHLVRRRGQEARLRCSPMKGHSHVYWYRQLPEEGLKFMVYLQKENIIDESGMPKERFSAEFPKEGPSILRIQQVVRGDSAAYFCASSPGGPGNQPQHFGDGTRLSIL.